What follows are 17 T cell receptor beta chains derived from one specimen sequenced in a study of T cell changes during pregnancy in multiple sclerosis. Measured with immunoSEQ multiplex PCR; TCRdb has only the in-frame clones, and not every one. The sample includes tens of thousands of clones, about nine tenths seen only once; the top ten take about 0.18%. Sample: CD4+ T cells from peripheral blood mononuclear cells, taken after pregnancy. These receptors were obtained from a female donor in good health, enrolled as a control in a pregnancy study.

This clone was observed a single time. CDR3 sequence: CASSLERRTGEKWQFF. The CDR3, as DNA: TGTGCCAGCAGTTTAGAAAGGCGGACAGGGGAAAAATGGCAGTTCTTC. The chain recombines TRBV27 with TRBJ2-1; 9 bases are a match to TRBD1. Germline lookup yields CDR1 MNHEY and CDR2 SMNVEV (reference sequence). Germline trimming cut 2 bases from V and 12 bases from J; bases unmatched to any gene: 14. There are 16 residues in the CDR3.

The V gene is TRBV6-4, the J gene TRBJ2-6; D gene ambiguous. V was clipped by 6 bases and J by 0 bases, with 6 bases between them. CDR3 size: 14 residues. Germline V gene data show CDR1 as MRHNA and CDR2 as SNTAGT. The CDR3 here is CASRHHSGANVLTF. The DNA for the CDR3 is TGTGCCAGCAGACACCACTCTGGGGCCAACGTCCTGACTTTC.

This chain uses TRBV5-6 with TRBJ1-1, with TRBD1 as a possible D gene (5 bases). Germline CDR1 SGHDT, CDR2 YYEEEE. V was pared by 2 bases and J by 7 bases, with 12 bases between. CDR3 length equals 13 residues. The DNA for the CDR3 is TGTGCCAGCAGCTTAGACAGAAGAGGTGAAGCTTTCTTT. Protein sequence: CASSLDRRGEAFF.

The CDR3 loop is CASQPGQGLSGANVLTF. In nucleotides, the CDR3 is TGTGCCTCACAACCGGGACAGGGACTGTCTGGGGCCAACGTCCTGACTTTC. This chain links TRBV30 with TRBJ2-6; 9 positions agree with TRBD1. This CDR3 spans 17 amino acids. With V trimmed by 7 bases and J by 1 base, 11 bases remained unmatched. Germline CDR1 and CDR2: GTSNPN and SVGIG (reference sequence). The entire variable domain, with the rest obtained from reference TRBV30 and TRBJ2-6, is as follows: SQTIHQWPATLVQPVGSPLSLECTVEGTSNPNLYWYRQAAGRGLQLLFYSVGIGQISSEVPQNLSASRPQDRQFILSSKKLLLSDSGFYLCASQPGQGLSGANVLTFGAGSRLTVL.

The V call is TRBV30, the J call TRBJ1-5; a weak D match, TRBD1 (6 bases). Germline loops: CDR1 GTSNPN, CDR2 SVGIG (reference sequence). This CDR3 has 13 amino acids. V lost 3 bases and J lost 7, with 13 bases in between. The CDR3 sequence: CAWRRGGGQPQHF. The DNA for the CDR3 is TGTGCCTGGAGAAGAGGGGGAGGGCAGCCCCAGCATTTT.

In its sample, this clone was seen once. This chain uses TRBV5-4 with TRBJ1-2; D not resolved. The CDR3 extends over 13 amino acids. Germline V gives CDR1 SGHNT, CDR2 YYREEE (reference sequence). V lost 0 bases to trimming and J lost 4 bases, with 7 bases between them. For the CDR3, the DNA is TGTGCCAGCAGCTTGGGACTGAGCTATGGCTACACCTTC. This translates into CASSLGLSYGYTF. The variable domain in full, completed from reference TRBV5-4 and TRBJ1-2, reads ETGVTQSPTHLIKTRGQQVTLRCSSQSGHNTVSWYQQALGQGPQFIFQYYREEENGRGNFPPRFSGLQFPNYSSELNVNALELDDSALYLCASSLGLSYGYTFGSGTRLTVV.

CDR3 sequence (DNA): TGTGCCAGCTCAATACAGGGGGCCACAACTAATGAAAAACTGTTTTTT. Protein sequence: CASSIQGATTNEKLFF. The chain joins TRBV18 to TRBJ1-4, with 9 positions matching TRBD1. J was trimmed by 0 bases and V by 5 bases; bases with no gene match: 4. The CDR3 extends over 16 amino acids. From germline, CDR1 is KGHSH and CDR2 LQKENI.

This chain uses TRBV2 with TRBJ1-1; D might be TRBD1 (6 bases). V was pared by 4 bases and J by 0 bases, with 15 bases between. CDR1 is SNHLY, CDR2 FYNNEI, per germline. This CDR3 spans 16 amino acids. CDR3 sequence reads: CASSARTAGLNTEAFF. The CDR3 DNA reads as TGTGCCAGCAGTGCGAGGACAGCTGGCCTGAACACTGAAGCTTTCTTT.

Written as DNA, the CDR3 is TGTGCCAGTAGTGTGCTAGCGGGGGGGCGGGCCAAAAACATTCAGTACTTC. Amino acid sequence: CASSVLAGGRAKNIQYF. The chain carries TRBV19 and TRBJ2-4; 12 bases map to TRBD2. The CDR3 spans 17 residues. V gave up 5 bases and J gave up 1 base; unmatched junction bases: 6. Looked up from germline, CDR1 is LNHDA and CDR2 is SQIVND (reference sequence).

This clone came up once. The DNA for the CDR3 is TGTGCCAGCAGGGGACAGAGGACAAATAATTCACCCCTCCACTTT. This gives the protein CASRGQRTNNSPLHF. The V call is TRBV2, the J call TRBJ1-6; 7 bases align to TRBD1. CDR3 size: 15 residues. Germline CDR1 and CDR2: SNHLY and FYNNEI. The V and J ends lost 6 bases and 5 bases, in that order; junction bases with no gene match: 7.

The gene calls are TRBV19 and TRBJ2-2; 8 nucleotides align to TRBD1. CDR1 is LNHDA and CDR2 is SQIVND in the germline V gene (reference sequence). Germline trimming cut 4 bases from V and 4 bases from J; bases unmatched to any gene: 5. This CDR3 comprises 15 residues. The CDR3 protein is CASSTDRGATGELFF. Here the CDR3 DNA reads TGTGCCAGTAGTACTGACAGGGGTGCCACCGGGGAGCTGTTTTTT. Drawing the rest from reference TRBV19 and TRBJ2-2, the complete variable domain is DGGITQSPKYLFRKEGQNVTLSCEQNLNHDAMYWYRQDPGQGLRLIYYSQIVNDFQKGDIAEGYSVSREKKESFPLTVTSAQKNPTAFYLCASSTDRGATGELFFGEGSRLTVL.

This rearrangement joins TRBV28 to TRBJ1-2; 8 bases are a match to TRBD1. The V and J ends lost 6 bases and 4 bases, in that order; junction bases with no gene match: 16. This CDR3 comprises 17 residues. Germline CDR1 reads MDHEN; CDR2 reads SYDVKM. CDR3: CASSPPPGGSGSYGYTF. CDR3 DNA sequence: TGTGCCAGCAGCCCGCCGCCAGGGGGCTCTGGGAGCTATGGCTACACCTTC.

CDR3 loop: CASSRFGQGLYQPQHF. The CDR3 DNA reads as TGTGCCAGCAGTCGTTTCGGACAGGGCCTATATCAGCCCCAGCATTTT. This sequence joins TRBV27 and TRBJ1-5; 8 bases are shared with TRBD1. Germline lookup yields CDR1 MNHEY and CDR2 SMNVEV (reference sequence). V lost 5 bases to trimming and J lost 5 bases; unmatched junction nucleotides: 11. This CDR3 spans 16 amino acids.

The chain couples TRBV6-5 to TRBJ1-6; possibly TRBD1 for D (6 bases). CDR1 and CDR2 (germline): MNHEY, SVGAGI. The V end lost 7 bases, the J end lost 10 bases, and 17 bases lay between the germline ends. The CDR3 loop spans 14 amino acids. CDR3 nucleotides: TGTGCCAGCAATAGAAGGGGGAAAAGCTCACCCCTCCACTTT. It codes for CASNRRGKSSPLHF.

This clone was detected once. The chain links TRBV10-3 to TRBJ1-5; D is possibly TRBD1 (5 bases). V gave up 11 bases and J gave up 6 bases, with 17 bases separating them. The CDR3 length is 13 residues. CDR1 is ENHRY, CDR2 SYGVKD, per germline. The CDR3 loop is CAVGGWGRQPQHF. In DNA form, the CDR3 reads TGTGCCGTCGGGGGGTGGGGTCGTCAGCCCCAGCATTTT.

V is TRBV5-1 and J is TRBJ1-6, with a weak D call TRBD1 (5 bases). The CDR3 sequence is 17 residues long. Germline V gene sequence: CDR1 SGHRS, CDR2 YFSETQ. V was clipped by 0 bases and J by 10 bases, with 20 bases between them. CDR3 bases: TGCGCCAGCAGCTTGGAGTTTGGGGGGACGGTGGGGTCACCCCTCCACTTT. This codes for CASSLEFGGTVGSPLHF.

The chain carries TRBV19 and TRBJ1-5; D is unresolved. Between the trimmed V and J ends, which lost 0 bases and 4 bases, there was a span of 4 bases. Germline V gene data show CDR1 as LNHDA and CDR2 as SQIVND (reference sequence). The CDR3 loop spans 13 amino acids. The CDR3 DNA follows: TGTGCCAGTAGTATAGAGAGGAATCAGCCCCAGCATTTT. Encoded protein: CASSIERNQPQHF.